The T cell receptor (beta chain) under discussion was sequenced for a study of beta chain features in type 1 diabetes. It was one heparinised blood draw, averaging approximately 100 mL, that each donor gave. cDNA synthesis used the whole RNA isolate, giving expressed TCRB sequences. Average read counts of stem cell-like memory T cell samples were about 1.01 million. Measured with immunoSEQ multiplex PCR; TCRdb has only the in-frame clones, and not every one. This repertoire shows under 20,000 clones, 50% found once; its top ten account for approximately 0.4%. Germline assignment: CDR1 SGHRS and CDR2 YFSETQ. This CDR3 is 15 amino acids long. Germline trimming cut 3 bases from V and 0 bases from J; bases unmatched to any gene: 4. Study findings and constraints: Patients' naive, central memory and Treg TCRB repertoires seemed closer to one another than those of healthy donors. Patients with Type 1 diabetes showed moderately but significantly shorter TCRB CDR3s in all four CD4+ subsets.

Points on this clone: The antigen is unknown.

This sequence originates from a man younger than 30 in good health. The sequencing sample was made of stem cell memory CD4+ T cells from blood. The chain combines TRBV5-1 with TRBJ2-7; 9 bases line up with TRBD1. In DNA, the CDR3 is TGCGCCAGCAGCTGGGGGGACAGGGACTCCTACGAGCAGTACTTC. Its translation is CASSWGDRDSYEQYF.